Here is one T cell receptor beta chain with its context. Its target is unknown. The draw of peripheral blood yielded about 9.4 milliliters from each donor. PBMCs were isolated at a quantity of at least 6 million per sample. The data originate from a study of blood T cells in healthy people across ages. The V and J ends lost 1 base and 2 bases respectively, with 6 bases between them. Germline-derived CDR1 and CDR2 are MDHEN and SYDVKM. The CDR3 extends over 13 amino acids. A second about 7 to 11 cycle PCR used barcoded and J-beta primers. Every sample gave at least 2.5 million paired-end reads containing CDR3. TCRdb re-analysed the 5' RACE reads in MiXCR, keeping a single row per CDR3 protein. The table includes roughly 860,000 distinct CDR3 sequences, 60% to 80% detected once. Study observations and caveats: Without sorted subsets, naive and antigen-experienced compartments could not be conclusively compared.

This rearrangement joins TRBV28 to TRBJ2-7; no clear D. Specimen: blood. The receptor was isolated from a man younger than 40 in good health. Here the CDR3 reads CASSLYGPYEQYF. The CDR3 region has the DNA TGTGCCAGCAGTTTATATGGGCCCTACGAGCAGTACTTC.